Sequencing of this TCR beta chain was carried out in a study of T-cell reconstitution after alpha-beta-depleted transplantation in children. Unique molecular identifiers were incorporated during preparation of the TCRbeta library. TCRdb called the PCR reads again in MiXCR, with one record for every CDR3 protein. Seen here are hundreds of thousands of distinct CDR3 sequences, roughly a tenth observed once, and the top ten hold 7.5%. V was pared by 5 bases and J by 2 bases, with 7 bases between. The CDR3 contains 12 residues. This clonotype was counted ten times or more. The material was PBMCs, obtained before TCRalphabeta/CD19-depleted stem cell transplant. This sequence originates from a boy under two years old with acute myeloid leukemia, due to receive a stem cell transplant. V is TRBV12-3 or TRBV12-4 and J is TRBJ2-7; a possible D gene is TRBD2 (5 bases). The CDR3 protein is CASSTSPYEQYF. The CDR3 DNA reads TGTGCCAGCAGTACTAGTCCCTACGAGCAGTACTTC.